This entry lists 28 T cell receptor beta chains sequenced from one sample in a study of cytomegalovirus exposure and HLA in healthy donors (dated by TCRdb to 2017 to 2019). The library was made by the immunoSEQ multiplex PCR assay. For the multiplex PCR, a mixture combining 60 forward primers for TCR Vbeta segments and 13 reverse primers for TCR Jbeta segments was used. Held by TCRdb, this immuneACCESS table contains in-frame sequences only and omits some clones. Under half of the omission traces to an unresolved V gene where checked; the cause of the rest is unknown. A total of 150,000 to 200,000 clones appear in this sample, around 86% of them only once. The top ten clonotypes cover under 1% of the sample. Sample: PBMCs. The receptors here all came from a girl under 10 years old in good health and CMV-seropositive.

This clone was seen only once. V gene TRBV5-1 combines with J gene TRBJ1-1, with D possibly matching TRBD1 (5 bases). The germline CDR1 and CDR2 sequences are SGHRS and YFSETQ. Trimming pared 0 bases from V and 4 bases from J, leaving 7 bases between. This CDR3 is 13 amino acids long. CDR3 in amino acids: CASSLGGSTEAFF. In nucleotides, the CDR3 is TGCGCCAGCAGCTTGGGGGGCTCCACTGAAGCTTTCTTT.

Concerning this clone itself: Given the absence of the conserved phenylalanine or tryptophan at the CDR3 end, a read error is likely. The chain recombines TRBV6-5 with TRBJ2-7; 8 bases line up with TRBD1. The CDR3 consists of 15 residues. The V gene's germline CDR1 is MNHEY and CDR2 SVGAGI. J was trimmed by 5 bases and V by 7 bases; bases with no gene match: 13. CDR3 sequence reads: CASTPGRTGYHEQYS. In DNA form, the CDR3 reads TGTGCCAGCACCCCCGGCCGGACAGGGTATCACGAGCAGTACTCC.

The chain carries TRBV7-9 and TRBJ2-1, with D hard to call. The germline V gene has CDR1 SEHNR and CDR2 FQNEAQ (reference sequence). V was clipped by 1 base and J by 0 bases, with 7 bases between them. The CDR3 consists of 15 residues. The CDR3 is CASSLGASSYNEQFF. The CDR3 coding sequence is TGTGCCAGCAGCTTAGGAGCAAGCTCCTACAATGAGCAGTTCTTC.

The chain has TRBV19 and TRBJ2-3, with 12 bases matching TRBD2. Unmatched junction bases numbered 1, after V lost 6 bases and J lost 3 bases. The germline CDR1 and CDR2 sequences are LNHDA and SQIVND (reference sequence). There are 14 residues in the CDR3. In DNA form, the CDR3 reads TGTGCCAGTAGGGGGACTAGCGGGACAGATACGCAGTATTTT. It specifies CASRGTSGTDTQYF. Variable domain in full (rest from reference TRBV19 and TRBJ2-3): DGGITQSPKYLFRKEGQNVTLSCEQNLNHDAMYWYRQDPGQGLRLIYYSQIVNDFQKGDIAEGYSVSREKKESFPLTVTSAQKNPTAFYLCASRGTSGTDTQYFGPGTRLTVL.

This chain links TRBV28 with TRBJ1-2; D is ambiguous. The CDR3 is 11 amino acids. CDR1 is MDHEN and CDR2 is SYDVKM in the germline V gene. Trimming took off 5 bases at V and 4 bases at J, with 5 bases between the two ends. The CDR3 region is CASSPGYGYTF. CDR3 coding DNA: TGTGCCAGCAGTCCCGGCTATGGCTACACCTTC.

The chain is built from TRBV4-1 and TRBJ1-4, with a possible D match to TRBD1 (6 bases). The CDR3 length is 15 residues. Germline V CDR1 and CDR2: MGHRA, YSYEKL. The V end lost 1 base, the J end lost 7 bases, and 13 bases lay between the germline ends. The CDR3: CASSQGGRGIEKLFF. CDR3 in DNA: TGCGCCAGCAGCCAAGGAGGCAGGGGAATTGAAAAACTGTTTTTT.

The count of this clone is one. The chain couples TRBV30 to TRBJ2-7; TRBD2 is a possible D gene (5 bases). V shed 4 bases and J shed 3 bases, with 13 bases lying between them. There are 13 residues in the CDR3. The germline V gene encodes CDR1 GTSNPN and CDR2 SVGIG (reference sequence). CDR3 nucleotide sequence: TGTGCCTGGACCCCGGGAATCGGCTACGAGCAGTACTTC. Translated: CAWTPGIGYEQYF.

V is TRBV5-1 and J is TRBJ2-1, with 9 positions matching TRBD1. Germline lookup yields CDR1 SGHRS and CDR2 YFSETQ. The CDR3 has 16 amino acids. After removal of 6 bases from V and 9 bases from J, the junction contained 16 bases not matched to a gene. CDR3 DNA sequence: TGCGCCAGCACCGGTGTACTGGGACAGGGTAGCGCTGAGCAGTTCTTC. Its protein product is CASTGVLGQGSAEQFF.

The chain links TRBV30 to TRBJ1-3, with a weak D call TRBD1 (5 bases). CDR3 length equals 13 residues. Looked up from germline, CDR1 is GTSNPN and CDR2 is SVGIG (reference sequence). Trimming pared 3 bases from V and 2 bases from J, leaving 8 bases between. The CDR3 here is CAWRQGAGNTIYF. As DNA, the CDR3 is TGTGCCTGGAGACAAGGGGCTGGAAACACCATATATTTT.

V gene TRBV11-2 combines with J gene TRBJ1-1; D not certain. Germline CDR1 and CDR2: SGHAT and FQNNGV. The V gene lost 5 bases and the J gene lost 4 bases, with 17 bases spanning the gap. This CDR3 comprises 15 residues. CDR3 protein: CASSRYPVTSTEAFF. For the CDR3, the DNA is TGTGCCAGCAGCCGCTACCCGGTAACGAGCACTGAAGCTTTCTTT.

V gene TRBV4-1 combines with J gene TRBJ1-1; 7 bases are shared with TRBD1. Germline trimming cut 3 bases from V and 1 base from J; bases unmatched to any gene: 2. The CDR3 has 14 residues. CDR1 and CDR2 from the germline V gene are MGHRA and YSYEKL. CDR3 loop: CASSQNRGNTEAFF. CDR3 sequence (DNA): TGCGCCAGCAGCCAGAACAGGGGGAACACTGAAGCTTTCTTT.

The chain employs TRBV4-1 and TRBJ1-1; D is uncertain. Germline V gene data show CDR1 as MGHRA and CDR2 as YSYEKL. The V and J ends lost 0 bases and 7 bases respectively, with 9 bases between them. There are 13 residues in the CDR3. The CDR3 is CASSQDRGVEAFF. The CDR3 DNA reads as TGCGCCAGCAGCCAAGACCGGGGTGTTGAAGCTTTCTTT.

J is TRBJ2-1 and V is TRBV19, with 12 bases fitting TRBD2. Trimming took 1 base from V and 9 from J; bases not matched to a gene: 7. From germline, CDR1 is LNHDA and CDR2 SQIVND (reference sequence). CDR3 size: 16 residues. The CDR3 spells CASSIARLAGVSEQFF. The CDR3 DNA follows: TGTGCCAGTAGTATAGCCCGACTAGCGGGAGTCAGTGAGCAGTTCTTC.

This chain joins TRBV28 and TRBJ2-7; possibly TRBD1 for D (5 bases). Trimming shortened V by 7 bases and J by 3 bases, and 10 bases separated the two germline ends. The CDR3 consists of 12 residues. From germline, CDR1 is MDHEN and CDR2 SYDVKM. CDR3 sequence (DNA): TGTGCCAGCAAGTCAGGGCACTACGAGCAGTACTTC. Translating it yields CASKSGHYEQYF.

This chain joins TRBV4-1 and TRBJ1-2; D unclear. The V and J ends lost 4 bases and 7 bases respectively, with 13 bases between them. The length of the CDR3 is 13 residues. The germline CDR1 and CDR2 sequences are MGHRA and YSYEKL. This chain's CDR3 is CASSPRSEGGYTF. The CDR3 nucleotides read TGCGCCAGCAGCCCAAGGAGCGAGGGTGGCTACACCTTC.

This clone occurred a few times. The CDR3 is CASSEIVGYGYTF. The CDR3 DNA reads TGTGCCAGCAGTGAAATCGTCGGCTATGGCTACACCTTC. The chain is built from TRBV25-1 and TRBJ1-2; D not certain. CDR1 and CDR2 (germline): MGHDK, SYGVNS. V shed 2 bases and J shed 4 bases, with 8 bases lying between them. The length of the CDR3 is 13 residues.

V and J are TRBV29-1 and TRBJ1-1, with a tentative D call TRBD1 (5 bases). The germline V and J ends were trimmed by 4 bases and 2 bases, with 14 bases remaining between them. The CDR3 consists of 14 residues. The germline V gene has CDR1 SQVTM and CDR2 ANQGSEA. CDR3 nucleotide sequence: TGCAGCGTTGGCCCGGGCGGGGGTAACACTGAAGCTTTCTTT. The encoded protein is CSVGPGGGNTEAFF.

DNA for the CDR3: TGCAGCGTTGGGGTCAGGGGCGGCTCCTACGAGCAGTACTTC. This translates into CSVGVRGGSYEQYF. The V call is TRBV29-1, the J call TRBJ2-7; possible D gene TRBD1, 6 bases. CDR3 length: 14 residues. Germline V gene lookup returns CDR1 SQVTM and CDR2 ANQGSEA. V gave up 4 bases and J gave up 0 bases, with 13 bases separating them.

V gene TRBV6-5 combines with J gene TRBJ1-2; TRBD1 agrees at 7 bases. The CDR3 extends over 15 amino acids. The germline CDR1 and CDR2 sequences are MNHEY and SVGAGI. J lost 4 bases, V lost 2 bases, and 7 bases had no gene match. The DNA for the CDR3 is TGTGCCAGCAGTTACGTCCGGACAGGCGGCTATGGCTACACCTTC. Amino acid sequence: CASSYVRTGGYGYTF.

This clone was seen a few times. The J gene is TRBJ2-7, the V gene TRBV5-6; 15 nucleotides agree with TRBD2. Germline V gene sequence: CDR1 SGHDT, CDR2 YYEEEE. The CDR3 spans 15 residues. V shed 4 bases and J 6 bases; nucleotides not matched to a gene: 5. CDR3 coding DNA: TGTGCCAGCAGCCTCACGGGACTAGCGGGAGGCGAGCAGTACTTC. This sequence encodes CASSLTGLAGGEQYF.

This sequence joins TRBV5-4 and TRBJ2-5; TRBD1 agrees at 8 bases. V gave up 4 bases and J gave up 9 bases; unmatched junction bases: 8. The CDR3 has 13 residues. In germline, CDR1 is SGHNT, CDR2 YYREEE (reference sequence). CDR3 in DNA: TGTGCCAGCAGCCCGGACAGGGATGGGGCCCAGTACTTC. Protein product: CASSPDRDGAQYF.

CDR3: CASSYAAGPDTQYF. The CDR3 nucleotides are TGTGCCAGCAGTTACGCAGCGGGACCAGATACGCAGTATTTT. The V and J genes are TRBV28 and TRBJ2-3; 7 positions match TRBD2. Germline CDR1 and CDR2: MDHEN and SYDVKM. Trimming at V came to 4 bases and at J to 4 bases, leaving 5 bases not matched to a gene. The CDR3 sequence is 14 residues long. The whole variable domain, remainder taken from reference TRBV28 and TRBJ2-3, is DVKVTQSSRYLVKRTGEKVFLECVQDMDHENMFWYRQDPGLGLRLIYFSYDVKMKEKGDIPEGYSVSREKKERFSLILESASTNQTSMYLCASSYAAGPDTQYFGPGTRLTVL.

The J gene is TRBJ1-1, the V gene TRBV29-1, with a tentative D call TRBD1 (5 bases). The germline V gene encodes CDR1 SQVTM and CDR2 ANQGSEA. The CDR3 extends over 13 amino acids. The V and J ends lost 1 base and 6 bases respectively, with 12 bases between them. The CDR3 bases are TGCAGCGTTGAAGTCAGGGTGGTCGCTGAAGCTTTCTTT. Translating gives CSVEVRVVAEAFF.

The V and J genes are TRBV10-3 and TRBJ2-3; D might be TRBD2 (7 bases). Germline CDR1 and CDR2: ENHRY and SYGVKD. The length of the CDR3 is 14 residues. V was trimmed by 3 bases and J by 3 bases, leaving 10 bases between them. Here the CDR3 reads CAISDRGGTDTQYF. The CDR3 coding sequence is TGTGCCATCAGTGACAGGGGAGGGACAGATACGCAGTATTTT.

J is TRBJ2-7 and V is TRBV25-1, with 11 bases lining up with TRBD2. The CDR3 has 15 residues. CDR1 MGHDK and CDR2 SYGVNS come from the germline V gene. J gave up 4 bases and V 7 bases, and 9 bases lay outside the gene matches. The CDR3 region has the DNA TGTGCCAGCAAGGCCGCGGGACTAGCGGATTACGAGCAGTACTTC. Encoded protein: CASKAAGLADYEQYF.

The rearrangement links TRBV9 to TRBJ1-3; tentative D call: TRBD1 (5 bases). The CDR3 spans 15 residues. The V end was cut by 4 bases, the J end by 0 bases, with 11 bases between. CDR1 is SGDLS, CDR2 YYNGEE, per germline. The CDR3 loop is CASSSRAHSGNTIYF. The CDR3, as DNA: TGTGCCAGCAGCAGCAGGGCCCACTCTGGAAACACCATATATTTT.

The chain uses TRBV7-6 and TRBJ1-3; possible D gene TRBD1, 5 bases. In germline, CDR1 is SGHVS, CDR2 FNYEAQ. V was pared by 1 base and J by 0 bases, with 10 bases between. CDR3 length equals 16 residues. The CDR3 DNA sequence: TGTGCCAGCAGCTTAGGGGGGGGACGCTCTGGAAACACCATATATTTT. It yields the protein CASSLGGGRSGNTIYF. Full variable domain (outside the CDR3, taken from reference TRBV7-6 and TRBJ1-3): GAGVSQSPRYKVTKRGQDVALRCDPISGHVSLYWYRQALGQGPEFLTYFNYEAQQDKSGLPNDRFSAERPEGSISTLTIQRTEQRDSAMYRCASSLGGGRSGNTIYFGEGSWLTVV.

The genes are TRBV9 and TRBJ2-5, with a tentative D call TRBD2 (6 bases). From germline, CDR1 is SGDLS and CDR2 YYNGEE. Trimming shortened V by 1 base and J by 5 bases, and 12 bases separated the two germline ends. This CDR3 contains 14 residues. This CDR3 is CASSVSTSWETQYF. CDR3 coding DNA: TGTGCCAGCAGCGTATCCACTAGCTGGGAGACCCAGTACTTC.